The clone carrying this TCR beta chain came up a few times. This specimen comes from a study of beta chain features in type 1 diabetes. What was sequenced were expressed TCRB transcripts, since all of the isolated RNA had been reverse transcribed. For naive, central memory and regulatory T cell samples, reads averaged around 3.6 million. Using immunoSEQ multiplex PCR, the repertoire was profiled, and TCRdb retains in-frame clones only, with some absent. The table lists hundreds of thousands of clones, 30% of them singletons. What was sequenced was naive CD4+ T cells from blood. The TCR was taken from a man aged 18 to 29 in good health.

The CDR3 sequence is CAAVPGLAVSSYNEQFF. The CDR3 region has the DNA TGTGCCGCAGTCCCCGGACTAGCGGTCAGCTCCTACAATGAGCAGTTCTTC. The rearrangement links TRBV10-3 to TRBJ2-1; 10 nucleotides agree with TRBD2. V lost 11 bases to trimming and J lost 0 bases; unmatched junction nucleotides: 13. The CDR3 extends over 17 amino acids. Germline CDR1 is ENHRY and CDR2 is SYGVKD.